This entry features one T cell receptor beta chain sequence. This sample was taken from a study of blood T cell repertoires in COVID-19. The wider study: Samples of COVID-19 (acute and convalescent) were obtained from the United States, Italy and Spain. Nucleic acid was either cDNA or gDNA, and it came from T cells, B-cell-depleted T cells, or PBMCs.

Trimming shortened V by 3 bases and J by 3 bases, and 15 bases separated the two germline ends. The germline gives CDR1 MNHEY, CDR2 SVGEGT. There are 15 residues in the CDR3. Sequenced by immunoSEQ multiplex PCR; TCRdb stores in-frame clones only, minus some. The data hold about 150,000 clones, with 84% observed a single time. V and J are TRBV6-2 or TRBV6-3 and TRBJ2-7; D remains ambiguous. This TCR came from a human donor in a cohort sampled during active COVID-19. Sequenced sample: peripheral blood. CDR3 nucleotides: TGTGCCAGCAGTTATACCGGGTCTGCCAACTACGAGCAGTACTTC. Its translation: CASSYTGSANYEQYF.